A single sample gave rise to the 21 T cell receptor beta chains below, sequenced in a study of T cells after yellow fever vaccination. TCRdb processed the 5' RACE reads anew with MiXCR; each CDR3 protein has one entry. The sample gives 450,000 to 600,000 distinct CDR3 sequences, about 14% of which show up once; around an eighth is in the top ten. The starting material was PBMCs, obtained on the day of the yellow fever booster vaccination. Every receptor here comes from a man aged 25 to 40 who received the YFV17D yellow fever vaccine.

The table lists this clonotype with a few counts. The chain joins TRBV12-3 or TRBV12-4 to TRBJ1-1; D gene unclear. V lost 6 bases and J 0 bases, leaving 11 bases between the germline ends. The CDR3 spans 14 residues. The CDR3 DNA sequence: TGTGCCAGCAGGGTCCCAGGCATGAACACTGAAGCTTTCTTT. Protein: CASRVPGMNTEAFF.

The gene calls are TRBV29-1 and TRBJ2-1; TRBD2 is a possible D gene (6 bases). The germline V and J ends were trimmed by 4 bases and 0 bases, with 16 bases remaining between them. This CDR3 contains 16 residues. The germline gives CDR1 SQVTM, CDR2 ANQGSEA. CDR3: CSVGEARALSYNEQFF. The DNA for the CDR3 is TGCAGCGTTGGGGAGGCGCGGGCTCTCTCCTACAATGAGCAGTTCTTC.

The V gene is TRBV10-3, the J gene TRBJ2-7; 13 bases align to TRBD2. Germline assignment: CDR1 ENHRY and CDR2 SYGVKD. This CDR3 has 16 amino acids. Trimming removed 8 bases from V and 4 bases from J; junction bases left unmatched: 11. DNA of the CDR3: TGTGCCATCGGACTAGCGGGAGAGGCTGGGCGGTACGAGCAGTACTTC. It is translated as CAIGLAGEAGRYEQYF.

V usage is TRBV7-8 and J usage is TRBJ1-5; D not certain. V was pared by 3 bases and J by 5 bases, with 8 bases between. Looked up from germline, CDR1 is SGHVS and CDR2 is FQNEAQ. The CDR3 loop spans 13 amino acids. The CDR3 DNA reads TGTGCCAGCAGCTTTGATCGGCATCAGCCCCAGCATTTT. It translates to CASSFDRHQPQHF.

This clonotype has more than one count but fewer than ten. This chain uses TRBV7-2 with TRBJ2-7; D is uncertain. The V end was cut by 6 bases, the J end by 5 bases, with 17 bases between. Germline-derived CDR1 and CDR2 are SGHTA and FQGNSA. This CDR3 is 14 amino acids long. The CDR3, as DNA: TGTGCCAGCAGTCCCCTCCGGTCATCCCACGAGCAGTACTTC. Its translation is CASSPLRSSHEQYF.

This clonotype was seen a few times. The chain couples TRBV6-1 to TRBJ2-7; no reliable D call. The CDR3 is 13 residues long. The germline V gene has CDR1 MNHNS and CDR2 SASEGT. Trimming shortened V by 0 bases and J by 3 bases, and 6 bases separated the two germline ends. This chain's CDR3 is CASSEATYYEQYF. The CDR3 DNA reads TGTGCCAGCAGTGAAGCTACTTACTACGAGCAGTACTTC.

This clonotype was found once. In nucleotides, the CDR3 is TGCAGTGCTGTTACTCCAGCCGGAAACACCATATATTTT. Translation: CSAVTPAGNTIYF. This chain connects TRBV20-1 to TRBJ1-3; D gene ambiguous. The germline V and J ends were trimmed by 5 bases and 4 bases, with 12 bases remaining between them. This CDR3 region has 13 residues. Germline CDR1 DFQATT, CDR2 SNEGSKA (reference sequence).

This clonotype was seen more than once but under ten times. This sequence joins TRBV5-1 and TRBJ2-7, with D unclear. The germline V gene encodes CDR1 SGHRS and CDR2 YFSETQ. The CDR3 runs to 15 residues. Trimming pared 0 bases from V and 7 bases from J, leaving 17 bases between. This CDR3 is CASSLDGRAAEEQYF. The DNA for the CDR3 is TGCGCCAGCAGCTTGGACGGACGGGCTGCGGAAGAGCAGTACTTC.

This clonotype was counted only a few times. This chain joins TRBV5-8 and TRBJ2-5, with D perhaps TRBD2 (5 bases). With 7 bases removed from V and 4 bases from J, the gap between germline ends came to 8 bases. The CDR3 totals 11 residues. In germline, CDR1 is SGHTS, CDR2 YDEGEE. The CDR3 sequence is CASGLAETQYF. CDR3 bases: TGTGCCAGCGGACTTGCAGAGACCCAGTACTTC. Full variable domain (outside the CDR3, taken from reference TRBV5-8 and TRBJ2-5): EAGVTQSPTHLIKTRGQQATLRCSPISGHTSVYWYQQALGLGLQFLLWYDEGEERNRGNFPPRFSGRQFPNYSSELNVNALELEDSALYLCASGLAETQYFGPGTRLLVL.

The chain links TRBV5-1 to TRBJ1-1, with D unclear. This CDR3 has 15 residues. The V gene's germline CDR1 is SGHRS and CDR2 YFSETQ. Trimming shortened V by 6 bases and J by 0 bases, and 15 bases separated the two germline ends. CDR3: CASKPGVTMNTEAFF. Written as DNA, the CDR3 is TGCGCCAGCAAACCCGGGGTAACCATGAACACTGAAGCTTTCTTT.

DNA of the CDR3: TGTGCCAGCAGCTTAGCGGTGGGAGTATTTATCGACGAGCAGTACTTC. Translating it yields CASSLAVGVFIDEQYF. The chain carries TRBV7-2 and TRBJ2-7; TRBD2 is a possible D gene (5 bases). The CDR3 totals 16 residues. CDR1 and CDR2 from the germline V gene are SGHTA and FQGNSA. V was pared by 0 bases and J by 5 bases, with 17 bases between. The complete variable domain, with remaining parts taken from reference TRBV7-2 and TRBJ2-7, reads GAGVSQSPSNKVTEKGKDVELRCDPISGHTALYWYRQSLGQGLEFLIYFQGNSAPDKSGLPSDRFSAERTGGSVSTLTIQRTQQEDSAVYLCASSLAVGVFIDEQYFGPGTRLTVT.

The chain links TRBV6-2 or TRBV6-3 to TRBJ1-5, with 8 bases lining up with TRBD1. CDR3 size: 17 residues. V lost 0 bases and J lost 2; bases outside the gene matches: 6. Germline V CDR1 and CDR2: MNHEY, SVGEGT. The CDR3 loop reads CASSYSQGAGGNQPQHF. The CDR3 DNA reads TGTGCCAGCAGTTACTCGCAGGGGGCAGGGGGCAATCAGCCCCAGCATTTT.

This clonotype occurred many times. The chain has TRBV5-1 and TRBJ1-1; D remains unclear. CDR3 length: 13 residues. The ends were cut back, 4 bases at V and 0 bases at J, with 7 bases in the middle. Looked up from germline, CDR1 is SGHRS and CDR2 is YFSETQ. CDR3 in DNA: TGCGCCAGCAGCGCCAGGATGAACACTGAAGCTTTCTTT. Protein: CASSARMNTEAFF.

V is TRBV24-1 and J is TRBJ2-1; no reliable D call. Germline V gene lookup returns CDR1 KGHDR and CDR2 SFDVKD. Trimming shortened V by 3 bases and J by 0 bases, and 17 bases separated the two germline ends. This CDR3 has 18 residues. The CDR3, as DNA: TGTGCCACCAGTGATGACCTTGGAGAGGTGGGCTCCTACAATGAGCAGTTCTTC. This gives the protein CATSDDLGEVGSYNEQFF.

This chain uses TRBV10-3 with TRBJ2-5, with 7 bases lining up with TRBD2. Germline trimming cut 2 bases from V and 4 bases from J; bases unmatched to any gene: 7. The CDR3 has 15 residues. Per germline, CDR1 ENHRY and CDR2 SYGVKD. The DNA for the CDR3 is TGTGCCATCAGTGAGAGGCTAGCGGTCCCAGAGACCCAGTACTTC. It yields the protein CAISERLAVPETQYF.

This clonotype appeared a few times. In DNA, the CDR3 is TGTGCCAGCAGCCCCTTGGCGGGGACTCGGGAGACCCAGTACTTC. Its translation is CASSPLAGTRETQYF. This sequence joins TRBV14 and TRBJ2-5, with D possibly TRBD2 on 6 matching bases. Trimming removed 4 bases at V and 5 bases at J, with 17 bases between. Germline V gene data show CDR1 as SGHDN and CDR2 as FVKESK. CDR3 length: 15 residues.

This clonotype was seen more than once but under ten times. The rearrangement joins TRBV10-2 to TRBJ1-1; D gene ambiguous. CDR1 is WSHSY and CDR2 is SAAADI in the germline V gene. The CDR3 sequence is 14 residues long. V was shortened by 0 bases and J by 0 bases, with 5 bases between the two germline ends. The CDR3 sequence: CASSESLVNTEAFF. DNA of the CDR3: TGCGCCAGCAGTGAGTCGTTGGTGAACACTGAAGCTTTCTTT.

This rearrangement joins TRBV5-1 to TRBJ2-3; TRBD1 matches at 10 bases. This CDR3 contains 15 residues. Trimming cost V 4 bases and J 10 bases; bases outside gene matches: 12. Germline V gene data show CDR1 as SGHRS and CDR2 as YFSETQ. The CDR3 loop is CASSAGTGAQAAQYF. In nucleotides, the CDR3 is TGCGCCAGCAGCGCCGGGACAGGGGCACAGGCCGCGCAGTATTTT. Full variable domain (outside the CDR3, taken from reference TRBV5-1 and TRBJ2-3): KAGVTQTPRYLIKTRGQQVTLSCSPISGHRSVSWYQQTPGQGLQFLFEYFSETQRNKGNFPGRFSGRQFSNSRSEMNVSTLELGDSALYLCASSAGTGAQAAQYFGPGTRLTVL.

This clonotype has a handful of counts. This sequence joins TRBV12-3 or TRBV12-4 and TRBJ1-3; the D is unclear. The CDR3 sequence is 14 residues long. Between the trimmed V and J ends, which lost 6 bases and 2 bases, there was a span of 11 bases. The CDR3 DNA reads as TGTGCCAGCAGACCAGCTTCTACTGGAAACACCATATATTTT. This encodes CASRPASTGNTIYF.

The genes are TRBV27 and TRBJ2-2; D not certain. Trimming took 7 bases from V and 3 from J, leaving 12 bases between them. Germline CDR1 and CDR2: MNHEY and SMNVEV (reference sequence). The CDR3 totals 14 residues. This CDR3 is CASNRGRDTGELFF. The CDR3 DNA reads TGTGCCAGCAATAGAGGTCGAGACACCGGGGAGCTGTTTTTT.

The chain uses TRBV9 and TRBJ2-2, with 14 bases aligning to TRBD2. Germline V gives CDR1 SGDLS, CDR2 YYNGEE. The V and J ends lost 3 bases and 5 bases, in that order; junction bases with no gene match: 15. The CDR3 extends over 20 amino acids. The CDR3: CASSARGLAGGPPGTGELFF. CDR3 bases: TGTGCCAGCAGCGCCCGAGGACTAGCGGGAGGCCCCCCGGGGACCGGGGAGCTGTTTTTT.